Listed below are T cell receptor beta chains from one sample, sequenced in a study of breast tumors, draining lymph nodes, adjacent tissues. TCRdb re-analysed the multiplex PCR reads in MiXCR, keeping a single row per CDR3 protein. This sample has approximately 100,000 distinct CDR3 sequences, with roughly 20% found just once. Sequencing was done on a sample of axillary lymph node tissue. The receptors were gathered from a female donor with breast cancer. Some clones in this sample may be carry-over from other donors' samples. Each CDR3 is given with its conserved first and last residue. D genes are given only for firm matches. Size tells how often a clone was seen (once, few, many) or the class of an expanded clone, and some rows leave it out.

J gene | D gene | clone size | V gene | CDR3 DNA | CDR3 protein
TRBJ2-1 | - | many | TRBV5-1 | TGCGCCAGCAGCTTCGACTCCGGACGGGGGAATGAGCAGTTCTTC | CASSFDSGRGNEQFF
TRBJ2-7 | - | many | TRBV7-9 | TGTGCCAGCAGCTTAAAGGGCCCCTACGAGCAGTACTTC | CASSLKGPYEQYF
TRBJ1-5 | - | many | TRBV7-8 | TGTGCCAGCAGCTTAGCCAGGTCTAGGAGCAATCAGCCCCAGCATTTT | CASSLARSRSNQPQHF
TRBJ1-2 | - | - | TRBV7-2 | TGTGCCAGCAGCTACAGGACACGCGTTAACTATGGCTGCACCTTC | CASSYRTRVNYGCTF
TRBJ2-1 | TRBD2 | many | TRBV6-2/TRBV6-3 | TGTGCCAGCAGTGACGGACTAGCGAGCAAAAATGAGCAGTTCTTC | CASSDGLASKNEQFF
TRBJ2-1 | TRBD2 | few | TRBV6-1 | TGTGCCAGCAGTGCCGGGACTAGCGGGAACATAGGATACAATGAGCAGTTCTTC | CASSAGTSGNIGYNEQFF
TRBJ2-2 | - | many | TRBV29-1 | TGCAGCGTTTGGGGGACCCGGGGGCCCGGGGAGCTGTTTTTT | CSVWGTRGPGELFF
TRBJ1-6 | TRBD1 | - | TRBV6-5 | TGTGCCAGCAGCCGAACAGGGGATTTATATTCACCCCTCCACTTT | CASSRTGDLYSPLHF
TRBJ2-7 | TRBD2 | many | TRBV12-3/TRBV12-4 | TGTGCCAGCAGCCCGACCTGGGGGGGGTCGGAGGAGCAGTACTTC | CASSPTWGGSEEQYF
TRBJ2-7 | - | - | TRBV4-1 | TGCGCCAGCAGCCATCTACCGGCCGGGGAGCAATACTTC | CASSHLPAGEQYF
TRBJ2-7 | - | many | TRBV6-5 | TGTGCCAGCAGTTCCCCGTCCTCCTACGAGCAGTACTTC | CASSSPSSYEQYF
TRBJ1-1 | - | - | TRBV20-1 | TGCAGTGCTAGAGCGGTTCTTCCGGATACAAACACTGAAGCTTTCTTT | CSARAVLPDTNTEAFF
TRBJ1-2 | - | many | TRBV29-1 | TGCAGCGTTGCGATGGGCACCTTTAACTATGGCTACACCTTC | CSVAMGTFNYGYTF
TRBJ1-2 | - | many | TRBV6-6 | TGTGCCAGCACTTCATCGGGTTACTATGGCTACACCTTC | CASTSSGYYGYTF
TRBJ2-7 | TRBD1 | many | TRBV12-3/TRBV12-4 | TGTGCCAGCAGAACCGGGACAGGGGTAAACTACGAGCAGTACTTC | CASRTGTGVNYEQYF
TRBJ1-5 | - | many | TRBV7-9 | TGTGCCAGCAGCTTAGGTCGAGATCCTAGCAATCAGCCCCAGCATTTT | CASSLGRDPSNQPQHF
TRBJ1-2 | TRBD1 | many | TRBV29-1 | TGCAGCGTTGAAGGGGTCGGAGGGGGCAGAGGTGGCTACACCTTC | CSVEGVGGGRGGYTF
TRBJ2-2 | - | many | TRBV7-8 | TGTGCCAGCAGCTCCTTACGGGCAAAGAACACCGGGGAGCTGTTTTTT | CASSSLRAKNTGELFF
TRBJ2-3 | TRBD1 | many | TRBV13 | TGTGCCAGCAGCTCGACAGGGTTGGTCACAGATACGCAGTATTTT | CASSSTGLVTDTQYF
TRBJ1-1 | TRBD1 | once | TRBV7-2 | TGTGCCAGCAGCCCCCGACAGGGCCGAACTGAAGCTTTCTTT | CASSPRQGRTEAFF
TRBJ2-6 | TRBD2 | many | TRBV9 | TGTGCCAGCACCCGACTAGCGGGGAGGGTCTCTGGGGCCAACGTCCTGACTTTC | CASTRLAGRVSGANVLTF
TRBJ2-7 | - | many | TRBV10-3 | TGTGCCATCAGTACACACGGACACTACGAGCAGTACTTC | CAISTHGHYEQYF
TRBJ1-5 | - | many | TRBV4-1 | TGCGCCAGCAGCGGCGCAGGGTTGAGCAATCAGCCCCAGCATTTT | CASSGAGLSNQPQHF
TRBJ2-7 | - | many | TRBV10-2 | TGCGCCAGCAGTGGGATCACGGGACAAAGAAACTCCTACGAGCAGTACTTC | CASSGITGQRNSYEQYF
TRBJ2-7 | - | many | TRBV7-9 | TGTGCCAGCAGCACATACCGGACGGGCTCCTACGAGCAGTACTTC | CASSTYRTGSYEQYF
TRBJ2-1 | - | once | TRBV20-1 | TGCAGTGCTACCGAGGGGAATGAGCAGTTCTTC | CSATEGNEQFF